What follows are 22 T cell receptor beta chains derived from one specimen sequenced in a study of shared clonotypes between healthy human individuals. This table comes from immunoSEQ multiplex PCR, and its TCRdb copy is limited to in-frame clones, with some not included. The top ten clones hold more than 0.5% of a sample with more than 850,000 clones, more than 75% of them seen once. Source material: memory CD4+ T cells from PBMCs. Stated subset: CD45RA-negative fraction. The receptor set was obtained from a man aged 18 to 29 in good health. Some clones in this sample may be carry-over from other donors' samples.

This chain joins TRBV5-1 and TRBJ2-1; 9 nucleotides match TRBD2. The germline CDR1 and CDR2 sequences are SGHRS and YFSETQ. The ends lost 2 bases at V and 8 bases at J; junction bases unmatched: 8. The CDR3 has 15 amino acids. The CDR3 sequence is CASSFSGRILDEQFF. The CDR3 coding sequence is TGCGCCAGCAGCTTTAGCGGGAGAATTTTAGATGAGCAGTTCTTC.

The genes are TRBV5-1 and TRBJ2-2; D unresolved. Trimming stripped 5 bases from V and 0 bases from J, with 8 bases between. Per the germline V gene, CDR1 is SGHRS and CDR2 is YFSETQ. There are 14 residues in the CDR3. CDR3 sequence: CASSSSTNTGELFF. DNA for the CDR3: TGCGCCAGCAGTTCGTCTACGAACACCGGGGAGCTGTTTTTT.

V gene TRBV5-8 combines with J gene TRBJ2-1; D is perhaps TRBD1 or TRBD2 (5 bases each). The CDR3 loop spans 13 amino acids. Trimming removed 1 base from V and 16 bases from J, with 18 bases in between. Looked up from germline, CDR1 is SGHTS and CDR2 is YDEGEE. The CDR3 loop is CASSLNPGTPSFF. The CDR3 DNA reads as TGTGCCAGCAGCTTGAACCCCGGGACCCCCTCTTTCTTC.

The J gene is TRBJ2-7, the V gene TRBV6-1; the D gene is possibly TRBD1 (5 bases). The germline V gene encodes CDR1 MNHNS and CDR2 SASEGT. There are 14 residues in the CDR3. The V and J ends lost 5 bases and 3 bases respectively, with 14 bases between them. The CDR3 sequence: CASSLQETVYEQYF. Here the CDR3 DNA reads TGTGCCAGCAGTTTACAGGAAACCGTCTACGAGCAGTACTTC.

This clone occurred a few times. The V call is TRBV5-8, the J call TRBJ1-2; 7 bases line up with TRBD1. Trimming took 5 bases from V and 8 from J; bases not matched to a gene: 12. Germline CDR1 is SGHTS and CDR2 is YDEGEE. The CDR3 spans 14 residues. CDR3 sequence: CASRLRQGSRGYTF. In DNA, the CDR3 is TGTGCCAGCAGGCTCCGACAGGGTTCGCGCGGCTACACCTTC.

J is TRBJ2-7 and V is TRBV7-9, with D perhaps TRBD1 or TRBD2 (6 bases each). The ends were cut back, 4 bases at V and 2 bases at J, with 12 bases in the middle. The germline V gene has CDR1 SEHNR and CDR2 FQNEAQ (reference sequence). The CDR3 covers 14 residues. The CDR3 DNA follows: TGTGCCAGCAGCTCCGATGGGGGGCCCTACGAGCAGTACTTC. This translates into CASSSDGGPYEQYF.

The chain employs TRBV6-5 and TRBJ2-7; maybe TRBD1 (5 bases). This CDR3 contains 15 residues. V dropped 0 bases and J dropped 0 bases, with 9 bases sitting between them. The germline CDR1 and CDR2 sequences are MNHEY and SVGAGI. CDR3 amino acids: CASSYSYRSSYEQYF. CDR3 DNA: TGTGCCAGCAGTTACTCTTACAGGAGCTCCTACGAGCAGTACTTC.

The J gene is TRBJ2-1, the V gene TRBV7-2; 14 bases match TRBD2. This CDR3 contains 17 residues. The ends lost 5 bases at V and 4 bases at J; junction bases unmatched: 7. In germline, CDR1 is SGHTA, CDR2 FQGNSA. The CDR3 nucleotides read TGTGCCAGCAGCCATGCCGGGACTAGCGGGGGTTACAATGAGCAGTTCTTC. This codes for CASSHAGTSGGYNEQFF.

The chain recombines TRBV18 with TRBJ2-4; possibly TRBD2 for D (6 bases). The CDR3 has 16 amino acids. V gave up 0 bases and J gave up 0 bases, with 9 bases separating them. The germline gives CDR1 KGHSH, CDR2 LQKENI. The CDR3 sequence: CASSPPEGLAKNIQYF. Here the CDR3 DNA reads TGTGCCAGCTCACCACCCGAGGGACTAGCCAAAAACATTCAGTACTTC.

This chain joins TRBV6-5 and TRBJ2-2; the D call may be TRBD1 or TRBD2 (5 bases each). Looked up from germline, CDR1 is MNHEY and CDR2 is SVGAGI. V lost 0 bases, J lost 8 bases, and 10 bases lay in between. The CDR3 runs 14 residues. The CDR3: CASSYSGPTGELFF. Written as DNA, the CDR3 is TGTGCCAGCAGTTACTCGGGACCGACGGGGGAGCTGTTTTTT.

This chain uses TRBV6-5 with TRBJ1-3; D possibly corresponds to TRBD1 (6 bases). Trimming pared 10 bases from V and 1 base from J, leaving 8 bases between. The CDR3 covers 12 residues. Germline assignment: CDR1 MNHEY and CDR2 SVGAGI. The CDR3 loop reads CATRGSGNTIYF. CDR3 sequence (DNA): TGTGCCACCAGGGGTTCTGGAAACACCATATATTTT.

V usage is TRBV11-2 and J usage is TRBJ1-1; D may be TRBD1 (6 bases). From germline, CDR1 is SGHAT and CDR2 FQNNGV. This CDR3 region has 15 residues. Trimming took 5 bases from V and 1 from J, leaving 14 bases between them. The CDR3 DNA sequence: TGTGCCAGCAGCCGAAAACAGGGTTCGAACACTGAAGCTTTCTTT. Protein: CASSRKQGSNTEAFF.

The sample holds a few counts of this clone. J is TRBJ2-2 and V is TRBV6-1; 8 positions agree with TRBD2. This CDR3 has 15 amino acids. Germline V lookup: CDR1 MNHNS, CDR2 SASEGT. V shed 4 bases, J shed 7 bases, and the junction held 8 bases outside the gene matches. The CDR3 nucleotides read TGTGCCAGCAGTGGGGTAGCGGGATTTGGCGGGGAGCTGTTTTTT. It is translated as CASSGVAGFGGELFF.

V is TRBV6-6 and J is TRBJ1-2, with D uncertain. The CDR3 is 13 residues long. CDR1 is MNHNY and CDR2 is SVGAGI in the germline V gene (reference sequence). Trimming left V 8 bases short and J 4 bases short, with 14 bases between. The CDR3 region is CASRREGGYGYTF. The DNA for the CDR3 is TGTGCCAGCCGTAGAGAGGGAGGCTATGGCTACACCTTC.

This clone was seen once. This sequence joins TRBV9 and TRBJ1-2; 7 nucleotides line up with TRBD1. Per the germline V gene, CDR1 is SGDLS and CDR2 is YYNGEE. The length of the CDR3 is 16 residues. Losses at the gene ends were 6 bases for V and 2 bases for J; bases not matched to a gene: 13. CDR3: CASTRDSHQLNYGYTF. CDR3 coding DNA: TGTGCCAGCACCAGGGACAGCCACCAACTAAACTATGGCTACACCTTC.

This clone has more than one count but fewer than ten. DNA for the CDR3: TGTGCCAGCAGTGGTCAGGGATACGGAGATACGCAGTATTTT. Translated, it gives CASSGQGYGDTQYF. The chain is built from TRBV6-1 and TRBJ2-3, with a tentative D call TRBD1 (5 bases). V lost 4 bases to trimming and J lost 5 bases, with 13 bases between them. The CDR3 totals 14 residues. CDR1 MNHNS and CDR2 SASEGT come from the germline V gene.

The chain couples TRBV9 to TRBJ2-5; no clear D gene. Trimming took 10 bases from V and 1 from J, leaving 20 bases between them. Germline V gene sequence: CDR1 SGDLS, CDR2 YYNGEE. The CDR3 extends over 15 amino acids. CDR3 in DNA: TGTGCCGCCGGGCCGTTCTGCATATCCCAAGAGACCCAGTACTTC. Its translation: CAAGPFCISQETQYF. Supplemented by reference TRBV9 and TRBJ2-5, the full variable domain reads DSGVTQTPKHLITATGQRVTLRCSPRSGDLSVYWYQQSLDQGLQFLIQYYNGEERAKGNILERFSAQQFPDLHSELNLSSLELGDSALYFCAAGPFCISQETQYFGPGTRLLVL.

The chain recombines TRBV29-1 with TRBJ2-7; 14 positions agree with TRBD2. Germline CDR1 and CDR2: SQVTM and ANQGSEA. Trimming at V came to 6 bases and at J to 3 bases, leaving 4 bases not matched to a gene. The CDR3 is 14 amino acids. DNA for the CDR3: TGCAGCGTCTCAGGGACTAGCGGGAGCTACGAGCAGTACTTC. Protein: CSVSGTSGSYEQYF.

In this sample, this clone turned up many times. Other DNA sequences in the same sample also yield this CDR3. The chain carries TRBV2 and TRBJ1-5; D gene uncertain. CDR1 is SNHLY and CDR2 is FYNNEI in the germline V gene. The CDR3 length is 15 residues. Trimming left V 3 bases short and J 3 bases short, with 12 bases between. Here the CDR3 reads CASSDPPYHNQPQHF. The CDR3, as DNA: TGTGCCAGCAGTGACCCGCCTTACCACAATCAGCCCCAGCATTTT.

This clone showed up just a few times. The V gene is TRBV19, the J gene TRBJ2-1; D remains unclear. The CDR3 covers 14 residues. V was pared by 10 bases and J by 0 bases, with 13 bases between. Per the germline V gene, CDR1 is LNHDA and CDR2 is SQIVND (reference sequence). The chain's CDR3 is CATGGESSYNEQFF. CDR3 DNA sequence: TGTGCCACCGGTGGTGAGTCCTCCTACAATGAGCAGTTCTTC.

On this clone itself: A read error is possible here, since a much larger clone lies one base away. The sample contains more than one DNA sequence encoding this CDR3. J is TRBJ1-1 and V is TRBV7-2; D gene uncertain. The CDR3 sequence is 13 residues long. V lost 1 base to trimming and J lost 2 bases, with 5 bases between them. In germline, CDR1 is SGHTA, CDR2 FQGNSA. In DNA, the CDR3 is TGTGCCAGCAGCTTAGGACATAACACTGAAGCTTTCTTT. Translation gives CASSLGHNTEAFF. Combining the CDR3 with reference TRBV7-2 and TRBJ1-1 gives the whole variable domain GAGVSQSPSNKVTEKGKDVELRCDPISGHTALYWYRQSLGQGLEFLIYFQGNSAPDKSGLPSDRFSAERTGGSVSTLTIQRTQQEDSAVYLCASSLGHNTEAFFGQGTRLTVV.

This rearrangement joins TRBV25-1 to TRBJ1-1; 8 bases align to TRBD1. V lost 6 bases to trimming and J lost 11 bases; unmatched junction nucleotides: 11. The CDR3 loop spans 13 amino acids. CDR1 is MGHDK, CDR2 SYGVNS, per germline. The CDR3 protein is CASRSNRGVWAFF. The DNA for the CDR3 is TGTGCCAGCAGATCCAACAGGGGGGTTTGGGCTTTCTTT.